Following are 21 T cell receptor beta chains from one sample sequenced in a study of blood T cell repertoires in COVID-19. Clones were read by immunoSEQ multiplex PCR, and TCRdb kept only the in-frame ones, dropping some. The sample carries around 250,000 clones, 82% recorded once. Sequenced input: PBMCs or T cells enriched from blood (not recorded which). Receptors originate from a middle-aged man who had been exposed to COVID-19.

The chain employs TRBV19 and TRBJ2-5; 8 bases agree with TRBD1. J gave up 2 bases and V 1 base, and 3 bases lay outside the gene matches. Looked up from germline, CDR1 is LNHDA and CDR2 is SQIVND (reference sequence). This CDR3 has 15 amino acids. CDR3 nucleotides: TGTGCCAGTAGTATAGGGACAGGGTATCAAGAGACCCAGTACTTC. As protein: CASSIGTGYQETQYF.

This rearrangement joins TRBV18 to TRBJ2-2; TRBD1 aligns across 9 bases. The CDR3 covers 16 residues. Per germline, CDR1 KGHSH and CDR2 LQKENI. J gave up 5 bases and V 0 bases, and 4 bases lay outside the gene matches. The CDR3 DNA sequence: TGTGCCAGCTCACCACCGCAAGGACAGGGGACCGGGGAGCTGTTTTTT. This sequence encodes CASSPPQGQGTGELFF.

J is TRBJ2-7 and V is TRBV10-2; maybe TRBD2 (6 bases). Germline V lookup: CDR1 WSHSY, CDR2 SAAADI. V was cut by 8 bases and J by 1 base, with 9 bases left in between. There are 12 residues in the CDR3. The CDR3 coding sequence is TGCGCCAGCCGGGACTCGTCCTACGAGCAGTACTTC. It translates to CASRDSSYEQYF.

V and J are TRBV2 and TRBJ2-7; TRBD1 agrees at 9 bases. From germline, CDR1 is SNHLY and CDR2 FYNNEI. The CDR3 length is 16 residues. Losses at the gene ends were 7 bases for V and 6 bases for J; bases not matched to a gene: 16. The CDR3 reads CASKIDDRDRDLEQYF. The CDR3 DNA follows: TGTGCCAGCAAGATTGACGACCGGGACAGGGATCTCGAGCAGTACTTC.

The chain joins TRBV2 to TRBJ2-7; tentative D call: TRBD2 (5 bases). In germline, CDR1 is SNHLY, CDR2 FYNNEI. Trimming stripped 7 bases from V and 4 bases from J, with 17 bases between. The CDR3 totals 14 residues. In DNA, the CDR3 is TGTGCCAGCATCGAGGACTCACAAGGGTACGAGCAGTACTTC. Translated: CASIEDSQGYEQYF.

V usage is TRBV2 and J usage is TRBJ1-6; weak D call: TRBD1 (6 bases). The V end was cut by 7 bases, the J end by 5 bases, with 27 bases between. This CDR3 has 19 amino acids. Germline V CDR1 and CDR2: SNHLY, FYNNEI. The CDR3 sequence: CASNFPTQGTASNNSPLHF. CDR3 bases: TGTGCCAGCAACTTCCCAACCCAGGGGACCGCTTCAAATAATTCACCCCTCCACTTT.

The chain combines TRBV7-9 with TRBJ1-4, with 10 positions matching TRBD1. The CDR3 covers 13 residues. Per germline, CDR1 SEHNR and CDR2 FQNEAQ (reference sequence). The trim removed 3 bases at V and 10 bases at J, leaving 2 bases unmatched. CDR3 amino acids: CASSFGQGGKLFF. In DNA, the CDR3 is TGTGCCAGCAGCTTCGGACAGGGGGGAAAACTGTTTTTT.

This sequence joins TRBV15 and TRBJ1-6, with 9 positions matching TRBD1. CDR3 length: 15 amino acids. Germline V gene lookup returns CDR1 LNHNV and CDR2 YYDKDF (reference sequence). With V trimmed by 0 bases and J by 12 bases, 6 bases remained unmatched. CDR3 nucleotides: TGTGCCACCAGCAGAGATGGACAGGGGTTGGTACCCCTCCACTTT. It yields the protein CATSRDGQGLVPLHF.

This clone was seen a few times. V is TRBV2 and J is TRBJ1-1; D remains ambiguous. The CDR3 runs to 14 residues. V lost 6 bases and J lost 2, with 13 bases in between. Germline assignment: CDR1 SNHLY and CDR2 FYNNEI. The CDR3 loop reads CASRAQGGNTEAFF. The CDR3 DNA follows: TGTGCCAGCAGAGCACAAGGAGGAAACACTGAAGCTTTCTTT. Full variable domain (rest looked up from reference TRBV2 and TRBJ1-1): EPEVTQTPSHQVTQMGQEVILRCVPISNHLYFYWYRQILGQKVEFLVSFYNNEISEKSEIFDDQFSVERPDGSNFTLKIRSTKLEDSAMYFCASRAQGGNTEAFFGQGTRLTVV.

The chain carries TRBV24-1 and TRBJ2-1, with 12 bases that match TRBD2. This CDR3 is 17 amino acids long. Germline CDR1 is KGHDR and CDR2 is SFDVKD. The ends lost 0 bases at V and 5 bases at J; junction bases unmatched: 4. The CDR3 protein is CATSDLQSSGRDNEQFF. CDR3 in DNA: TGTGCCACCAGTGATTTGCAGTCTAGCGGGAGGGACAATGAGCAGTTCTTC.

The rearrangement links TRBV18 to TRBJ2-7; D might be TRBD2 (5 bases). The V end was cut by 3 bases, the J end by 4 bases, with 13 bases between. The germline gives CDR1 KGHSH, CDR2 LQKENI. This CDR3 contains 14 residues. In nucleotides, the CDR3 is TGTGCCAGCTCACCCGGCCTAGCTTTATACGAGCAGTACTTC. Translated, it gives CASSPGLALYEQYF.

This sequence joins TRBV19 and TRBJ1-5; tentative D call: TRBD1 (5 bases). The CDR3 is 16 amino acids. Germline V gene lookup returns CDR1 LNHDA and CDR2 SQIVND (reference sequence). The germline V and J ends were trimmed by 6 bases and 5 bases, with 20 bases remaining between them. In DNA, the CDR3 is TGTGCCAGTAGAATTTGGGGGTCCGGGGGTGATCAGCCCCAGCATTTT. Translation: CASRIWGSGGDQPQHF.

The rearrangement links TRBV11-2 to TRBJ2-4, with D hard to call. CDR3 length equals 14 residues. Germline loops: CDR1 SGHAT, CDR2 FQNNGV. V lost 6 bases and J 5 bases, leaving 14 bases between the germline ends. The CDR3 region has the DNA TGTGCCAGCAGGACTTTGAAAAACGAAAACATTCAGTACTTC. Translation gives CASRTLKNENIQYF.

The chain recombines TRBV24-1 with TRBJ2-7; TRBD1 matches 9 bases. V gave up 5 bases and J gave up 5 bases; unmatched junction bases: 9. Germline V CDR1 and CDR2: KGHDR, SFDVKD. CDR3 size: 15 residues. CDR3 DNA: TGTGCCACCAGTGGTCTAGGACAGGGGAAGGACGAGCAGTACTTC. Translated: CATSGLGQGKDEQYF.

This clone was observed a single time. The rearrangement joins TRBV3-1 (or the pseudogene TRBV3-2) to TRBJ2-1; D is possibly TRBD2 (6 bases). Per the germline V gene, CDR1 is LGHDT and CDR2 is YNNKEL (reference sequence). The V end lost 4 bases, the J end lost 15 bases, and 13 bases lay between the germline ends. CDR3 size: 11 residues. DNA of the CDR3: TGTGCCAGCAGCCTCGGCGGGGCCACGTTCTTC. Translation gives CASSLGGATFF.

The rearrangement links TRBV9 to TRBJ2-1; 11 bases are a match to TRBD2. The J segment lost 9 bases and the V segment lost 1 base, leaving 12 bases of the junction unmatched. Germline lookup yields CDR1 SGDLS and CDR2 YYNGEE. The CDR3 contains 17 residues. CDR3 bases: TGTGCCAGCAGCGTATCCCCCCCGACTAGCGGGACGGGTGAGCAGTTCTTC. Protein sequence: CASSVSPPTSGTGEQFF.

This chain links TRBV11-3 with TRBJ2-1; D gene unclear. This CDR3 has 13 amino acids. Germline CDR1 SGHNT, CDR2 YENEEA. V dropped 6 bases and J dropped 4 bases, with 10 bases sitting between them. This chain's CDR3 is CASRTGEYNEQFF. The CDR3 bases are TGTGCCAGCAGAACCGGAGAGTACAATGAGCAGTTCTTC.

The rearrangement uses TRBV29-1 and TRBJ1-2; D ambiguous. The germline CDR1 and CDR2 sequences are SQVTM and ANQGSEA. V dropped 1 base and J dropped 2 bases, with 17 bases sitting between them. CDR3 length: 16 amino acids. CDR3 DNA sequence: TGCAGCGTTGAAGTTTATGGCAGCGGCGGGAACTATGGCTACACCTTC. This encodes CSVEVYGSGGNYGYTF.

This clone came up once. The chain is built from TRBV12-3 or TRBV12-4 and TRBJ1-5; D is unclear. Trimming shortened V by 4 bases and J by 7 bases, and 8 bases separated the two germline ends. The CDR3 sequence is 12 residues long. The CDR3 nucleotides are TGTGCCAGCAGTTCTTGGAGGCAGCCCCAGCATTTT. This codes for CASSSWRQPQHF.

J is TRBJ1-4 and V is TRBV7-9; D may be TRBD1 (6 bases). The CDR3 extends over 15 amino acids. Deletions cut 5 bases from V and 5 bases from J, with 15 bases between. The germline V gene has CDR1 SEHNR and CDR2 FQNEAQ (reference sequence). CDR3 coding DNA: TGTGCCAGCAGCGCAGGGACACCCGGGAATGAAAAACTGTTTTTT. Translating gives CASSAGTPGNEKLFF.

Comments on this clone: Other DNA sequences in this sample translate to the same CDR3. This chain uses TRBV12-3 or TRBV12-4 with TRBJ2-2; weak D call: TRBD1 (6 bases). The CDR3 sequence is 13 residues long. In DNA form, the CDR3 reads TGTGCTAGCCCGGACAGTCTCACCGGGGAGCTGTTTTTT. Amino acid sequence: CASPDSLTGELFF.